The clone carrying this T cell receptor beta chain came up many times. Its antigen is unidentified. Each CDR3 protein is one row after TCRdb ran MiXCR on the 5' RACE reads. The sample yields 150,000 to 200,000 distinct CDR3 sequences, 5.5% to 7.5% seen once. The data derive from a study of T cells after yellow fever vaccination. Findings and limits, study-wide: The CD4 compartment and the CD8 compartment contained a small share of clonotypes in common. In FACS-sorted repertoires, abundant clonotypes from the bulk population could appear as contaminants.

Germline assignment: CDR1 SGHRS and CDR2 YFSETQ. V gave up 0 bases and J gave up 4 bases, with 13 bases separating them. CDR3 size: 16 residues. V is TRBV5-1 and J is TRBJ2-2; no reliable D call. The sequences come from CD4+ T cells sorted from PBMCs, collected around 5 days after the first yellow fever vaccination. This TCR was sampled from a young man who received the YFV17D yellow fever vaccine. CDR3 region: CASSLGKKHLTGELFF. In nucleotides, the CDR3 is TGCGCCAGCAGCTTGGGAAAGAAGCACCTCACCGGGGAGCTGTTTTTT.